A single sample is the source of the 24 T cell receptor beta chains below, sequenced in a study of T-cell memory formation after mild COVID-19. TCRdb reanalysed the 5' RACE reads using MiXCR and keeps one entry per CDR3 protein. The table lists around 250,000 distinct CDR3 sequences, approximately 9% of them singletons. The specimen sequenced was PBMCs or a T cell subset sorted from them (not recorded which). The receptors shown here come from a man younger than 35 who had mild COVID-19 (a few samples of this study predate the infection). Cell type and time point are not known.

This clonotype was counted only a few times. The gene calls are TRBV24-1 and TRBJ2-5, with 7 bases matching TRBD1. Trimming took 1 base from V and 2 from J; bases not matched to a gene: 15. The germline V gene encodes CDR1 KGHDR and CDR2 SFDVKD. The length of the CDR3 is 19 residues. The CDR3 bases are TGTGCCACCAGTGATTTTCAATTAGCTCCGGGACAGCGTCAAGAGACCCAGTACTTC. Amino acid sequence: CATSDFQLAPGQRQETQYF.

This chain links TRBV12-3 or TRBV12-4 with TRBJ1-1, with 11 bases aligning to TRBD1. The CDR3 extends over 15 amino acids. V lost 5 bases and J lost 0; bases outside the gene matches: 2. CDR3 sequence (DNA): TGTGCCAGCAGTCCGGGACAGGGGGTGAACACTGAAGCTTTCTTT. Protein product: CASSPGQGVNTEAFF.

There are a few counts of this clonotype. The chain joins TRBV6-6 to TRBJ1-5; D gene unclear. This CDR3 has 13 amino acids. Per germline, CDR1 MNHNY and CDR2 SVGAGI (reference sequence). Trimming pared 2 bases from V and 6 bases from J, leaving 8 bases between. The DNA of the CDR3 is TGTGCCAGCAGTTACGGCGGGATTCAGCCCCAGCATTTT. As protein: CASSYGGIQPQHF.

This clonotype was counted a single time. The rearrangement uses TRBV19 and TRBJ2-3; a weak D match, TRBD1 (6 bases). The V gene lost 3 bases and the J gene lost 6 bases, with 10 bases spanning the gap. The CDR3 has 13 amino acids. In germline, CDR1 is LNHDA, CDR2 SQIVND (reference sequence). CDR3 protein: CASSMGAGDTQYF. In nucleotides, the CDR3 is TGTGCCAGTAGTATGGGGGCAGGTGATACGCAGTATTTT.

The V gene is TRBV5-1, the J gene TRBJ2-7, with TRBD2 matching 10 bases. The CDR3 totals 14 residues. Looked up from germline, CDR1 is SGHRS and CDR2 is YFSETQ. With V trimmed by 6 bases and J by 1 base, 4 bases remained unmatched. The CDR3 coding sequence is TGCGCCAGCAACAGACTAGCGGGTTCCTACGAGCAGTACTTC. Amino acids: CASNRLAGSYEQYF.

The V and J genes are TRBV7-9 and TRBJ1-2; possibly TRBD1 for D (5 bases). The germline CDR1 and CDR2 sequences are SEHNR and FQNEAQ (reference sequence). This CDR3 spans 15 amino acids. V was trimmed by 5 bases and J by 4 bases, leaving 17 bases between them. The CDR3 region is CASSGGEGLFYGYTF. CDR3 nucleotide sequence: TGTGCCAGCAGCGGGGGAGAAGGACTGTTCTATGGCTACACCTTC.

In its sample, this clonotype was seen a few times. The chain recombines TRBV4-1 with TRBJ2-7; the D is unclear. This CDR3 has 13 amino acids. The V end was cut by 4 bases, the J end by 4 bases, with 11 bases between. The germline gives CDR1 MGHRA, CDR2 YSYEKL. CDR3 coding DNA: TGCGCCAGCAGCCCCAGATGGGCTTACGAGCAGTACTTC. It translates to CASSPRWAYEQYF.

This chain joins TRBV28 and TRBJ1-4; 8 bases map to TRBD1. CDR3 length: 15 residues. Germline CDR1 reads MDHEN; CDR2 reads SYDVKM. V lost 2 bases and J lost 8; bases outside the gene matches: 7. CDR3 residues: CASSLQGAEGEKLFF. The CDR3 bases are TGTGCCAGCAGTTTACAGGGGGCAGAGGGAGAAAAACTGTTTTTT.

The chain is built from TRBV6-1 and TRBJ1-1, with D unresolved. This CDR3 is 15 amino acids long. Trimming removed 3 bases at V and 1 base at J, with 12 bases between. CDR1 MNHNS and CDR2 SASEGT come from the germline V gene. As DNA, the CDR3 is TGTGCCAGCAGTGATTTTTCGGCAGGGAACACTGAAGCTTTCTTT. Its translation is CASSDFSAGNTEAFF.

This clonotype was picked up a small number of times. This chain links TRBV6-5 with TRBJ1-6; no reliable D call. The CDR3 length is 13 residues. V dropped 0 bases and J dropped 15 bases, with 12 bases sitting between them. The germline V gene has CDR1 MNHEY and CDR2 SVGAGI. This CDR3 is CASSYSAVILLHF. The CDR3 bases are TGTGCCAGCAGTTACTCGGCAGTAATTCTCCTCCACTTT.

There are a few counts of this clonotype. The chain joins TRBV20-1 to TRBJ1-3; TRBD1 matches at 10 bases. Losses at the gene ends were 2 bases for V and 7 bases for J; bases not matched to a gene: 11. CDR3 length equals 16 residues. Germline CDR1 is DFQATT and CDR2 is SNEGSKA (reference sequence). This chain's CDR3 is CSARRRDRGFQNTIYF. The CDR3, as DNA: TGCAGTGCTAGACGCCGGGACAGGGGATTTCAGAACACCATATATTTT.

Only a few counts were recorded for this clonotype. This chain uses TRBV6-1 with TRBJ1-1; D gene unclear. The length of the CDR3 is 13 residues. Per the germline V gene, CDR1 is MNHNS and CDR2 is SASEGT. Trimming removed 4 bases from V and 7 bases from J, with 13 bases in between. Here the CDR3 DNA reads TGTGCCAGCAGTGTTGGGCAGACCGATGAAGCTTTCTTT. Translated, it gives CASSVGQTDEAFF.

The genes are TRBV15 and TRBJ1-2, with a tentative D call TRBD1 (6 bases). CDR3 length: 14 amino acids. Germline CDR1 reads LNHNV; CDR2 reads YYDKDF (reference sequence). V gave up 0 bases and J gave up 4 bases, with 9 bases separating them. CDR3 residues: CATSREGGAYGYTF. The CDR3 DNA reads TGTGCCACCAGCAGAGAAGGGGGGGCCTATGGCTACACCTTC.

This clonotype was seen a handful of times. The J gene is TRBJ2-5, the V gene TRBV7-2, with D possibly TRBD2 on 5 matching bases. The germline V and J ends were trimmed by 1 base and 5 bases, with 8 bases remaining between them. Germline CDR1 reads SGHTA; CDR2 reads FQGNSA. The CDR3 has 13 residues. The CDR3 region has the DNA TGTGCCAGCAGCTTAGTCTGGGAGGAGACCCAGTACTTC. Protein product: CASSLVWEETQYF.

This chain joins TRBV6-5 and TRBJ2-7, with 7 positions matching TRBD1. The CDR3 runs 15 residues. From germline, CDR1 is MNHEY and CDR2 SVGAGI. The junction had 9 bases not matched to a gene; V was cut back by 2 bases and J by 5 bases. The CDR3 nucleotides read TGTGCCAGCAGTTACGGAGACAGGGTCGGCGACGAGCAGTACTTC. The encoded protein is CASSYGDRVGDEQYF.

This clonotype was counted many times. The rearrangement uses TRBV5-1 and TRBJ2-3; D may be TRBD2 (7 bases). The V end lost 4 bases, the J end lost 4 bases, and 13 bases lay between the germline ends. The CDR3 has 14 amino acids. CDR1 is SGHRS and CDR2 is YFSETQ in the germline V gene. CDR3 residues: CASSMGGPADTQYF. The CDR3 DNA is TGCGCCAGCAGCATGGGGGGGCCGGCAGATACGCAGTATTTT.

There are a few counts of this clonotype. The chain couples TRBV6-2 or TRBV6-3 to TRBJ2-2; the D gene is possibly TRBD1 (6 bases). The V and J ends lost 2 bases and 6 bases respectively, with 7 bases between them. The CDR3 sequence is 13 residues long. CDR1 MNHEY and CDR2 SVGEGT come from the germline V gene. CDR3 sequence: CASSYGGAGELFF. For the CDR3, the DNA is TGTGCCAGCAGTTACGGGGGCGCCGGGGAGCTGTTTTTT.

The rearrangement uses TRBV6-6 and TRBJ1-1; D remains unclear. The CDR3 consists of 16 residues. Trimming cost V 2 bases and J 0 bases, with 13 bases left between them. Germline V lookup: CDR1 MNHNY, CDR2 SVGAGI (reference sequence). The CDR3 loop is CASSYTRGAMNTEAFF. The CDR3 DNA sequence: TGTGCCAGCAGTTACACGCGGGGAGCCATGAACACTGAAGCTTTCTTT.

This clonotype was found a few times. V usage is TRBV7-8 and J usage is TRBJ2-4; either TRBD1 or TRBD2 may supply D (5 bases each). In germline, CDR1 is SGHVS, CDR2 FQNEAQ. The CDR3 has 15 amino acids. With 5 bases removed from V and 8 bases from J, the gap between germline ends came to 19 bases. CDR3 coding DNA: TGTGCCAGCAGCCTCGGCCGGGACCCATGGGACATTCAGTACTTC. Encoded protein: CASSLGRDPWDIQYF.

This clonotype showed up just a few times. The chain joins TRBV7-3 to TRBJ1-1; no reliable D call. The CDR3 runs to 15 residues. Germline-derived CDR1 and CDR2 are SGHTA and FQGTGA. V was shortened by 5 bases and J by 4 bases, with 17 bases between the two germline ends. The CDR3 spells CASSLMTPLGTEAFF. CDR3 coding DNA: TGTGCCAGCAGCCTAATGACCCCTTTGGGCACTGAAGCTTTCTTT.

There are many counts of this clonotype. The rearrangement uses TRBV5-1 and TRBJ1-4; tentative D call: TRBD1 (5 bases). The germline gives CDR1 SGHRS, CDR2 YFSETQ. The CDR3 has 15 amino acids. V gave up 2 bases and J gave up 7 bases, with 15 bases separating them. CDR3 sequence reads: CASSFASTGGEKLFF. CDR3 in DNA: TGCGCCAGCAGCTTCGCGTCAACAGGAGGTGAAAAACTGTTTTTT.

This clonotype occurred a few times. The chain carries TRBV5-8 and TRBJ2-2; D is unclear. This CDR3 is built from 12 residues. The germline V and J ends were trimmed by 4 bases and 6 bases, with 7 bases remaining between them. From germline, CDR1 is SGHTS and CDR2 YDEGEE. The CDR3 sequence: CASSPDAGELFF. The CDR3 DNA is TGTGCCAGCAGCCCGGACGCCGGGGAGCTGTTTTTT.

V usage is TRBV12-3 or TRBV12-4 and J usage is TRBJ1-6; tentative D call: TRBD1 (5 bases). Deletions cut 4 bases from V and 9 bases from J, with 13 bases between. There are 14 residues in the CDR3. The CDR3 loop is CASSWDGLFSPLHF. In DNA form, the CDR3 reads TGTGCCAGCAGTTGGGACGGGCTTTTTTCACCCCTCCACTTT.

This clonotype has a count of ten or more. This chain uses TRBV6-1 with TRBJ2-3; 12 nucleotides line up with TRBD1. The CDR3 spans 19 residues. The V gene's germline CDR1 is MNHNS and CDR2 SASEGT. V lost 0 bases to trimming and J lost 0 bases; unmatched junction nucleotides: 7. The CDR3 region is CASSEASRDRGRSTDTQYF. The CDR3, as DNA: TGTGCCAGCAGTGAAGCGTCCCGGGACAGGGGGCGAAGCACAGATACGCAGTATTTT.